A single sample gave rise to the 27 T cell receptor beta chains below, sequenced in a study of T cells in Graves' hyperthyroidism and ophthalmopathy. Regions amplified from RNA transcripts were the TCR beta CDR3 regions. First-round RT-PCR with HTBI primers amplified the TCR CDR3 region. MiXCR, applied by TCRdb to the multiplex PCR reads, yields one record per CDR3 protein. The sample contains about 300,000 distinct CDR3 sequences, about 19% of which appear only once. What was sequenced was blood. Every receptor here comes from a man aged 45-65 years with Graves' ophthalmopathy.

This clonotype was detected many times. This chain joins TRBV5-1 and TRBJ1-2; D remains unclear. The CDR3 totals 15 residues. In germline, CDR1 is SGHRS, CDR2 YFSETQ. V shed 0 bases and J shed 5 bases, with 14 bases lying between them. This CDR3 reads CASSLGRTASYGYTF. The DNA of the CDR3 is TGCGCCAGCAGCTTGGGCCGGACGGCCTCTTATGGCTACACCTTC.

For the CDR3, the DNA is TGTGCCAGCAGATCCGGGACAGAGGTCTATGGCTACACCTTC. Translating gives CASRSGTEVYGYTF. The chain recombines TRBV5-4 with TRBJ1-2; 7 bases fit TRBD1. The CDR3 extends over 14 amino acids. Unmatched junction bases numbered 8, after V lost 5 bases and J lost 4 bases. Germline values: CDR1 SGHNT, CDR2 YYREEE (reference sequence).

This clonotype was seen repeatedly, ten times or more. This chain joins TRBV2 and TRBJ1-5, with a possible D match to TRBD1 (6 bases). CDR3 length: 15 amino acids. With 6 bases removed from V and 7 bases from J, the gap between germline ends came to 19 bases. Germline CDR1 is SNHLY and CDR2 is FYNNEI. The CDR3 loop reads CASSRDGQWWQPQHF. The CDR3 DNA follows: TGTGCCAGCAGCAGGGACGGACAGTGGTGGCAGCCCCAGCATTTT.

As regards this clonotype: Given a much more abundant clone one base away, this may be a read error. This chain connects TRBV11-2 to TRBJ2-7; TRBD1 agrees at 7 bases. CDR1 is SGHAT and CDR2 is FQNNGV in the germline V gene. The length of the CDR3 is 15 residues. CDR3 nucleotide sequence: TGTGCCGGCAGCTTAGTACAGGGGAGAACCTACGAGCAGTACTTC. Translated: CAGSLVQGRTYEQYF.

In this sample, this clonotype turned up many times. The chain recombines TRBV27 with TRBJ2-7; the D is unclear. CDR3 length: 13 amino acids. CDR1 and CDR2 from the germline V gene are MNHEY and SMNVEV (reference sequence). The germline V and J ends were trimmed by 5 bases and 6 bases, with 14 bases remaining between them. CDR3 in DNA: TGTGCCAGCAGTCTAGTAAGGTGGGGCGAGCAGTACTTC. Amino acid sequence: CASSLVRWGEQYF.

The rearrangement uses TRBV6-2 or TRBV6-3 and TRBJ1-1, with D possibly matching TRBD1 (5 bases). The CDR3 sequence is 14 residues long. The V end lost 6 bases, the J end lost 0 bases, and 11 bases lay between the germline ends. Germline V gives CDR1 MNHEY, CDR2 SVGEGT. DNA of the CDR3: TGTGCCAGCAGCCGGGACTACATGAACACTGAAGCTTTCTTT. Amino acid sequence: CASSRDYMNTEAFF.

This chain uses TRBV9 with TRBJ2-1; 9 bases align to TRBD2. With V trimmed by 0 bases and J by 2 bases, 6 bases remained unmatched. The CDR3 contains 17 residues. Germline V gene data show CDR1 as SGDLS and CDR2 as YYNGEE. The CDR3 sequence: CASSVGASGVAYNEQFF. The CDR3 DNA is TGTGCCAGCAGCGTAGGGGCTAGCGGGGTCGCCTACAATGAGCAGTTCTTC.

This chain connects TRBV20-1 to TRBJ1-5; 10 nucleotides align to TRBD1. Germline CDR1 DFQATT, CDR2 SNEGSKA (reference sequence). CDR3 size: 17 residues. V trimming: 3 bases; J trimming: 3 bases; junction bases outside the gene matches: 11. CDR3 sequence: CSASFGQGVSNNQPQHF. The DNA of the CDR3 is TGCAGTGCTAGCTTCGGACAGGGGGTAAGTAACAATCAGCCCCAGCATTTT.

In its sample, this clonotype was seen many times. The rearrangement links TRBV28 to TRBJ2-5; D not certain. Per germline, CDR1 MDHEN and CDR2 SYDVKM. V was cut by 3 bases and J by 1 base, with 6 bases left in between. The CDR3 runs to 13 residues. CDR3 in DNA: TGTGCCAGCAGTTTCGGCAGCCAAGAGACCCAGTACTTC. As protein: CASSFGSQETQYF.

This clonotype showed up many times. The V call is TRBV30, the J call TRBJ2-3; D may be TRBD1 (6 bases). The germline V and J ends were trimmed by 3 bases and 5 bases, with 12 bases remaining between them. This CDR3 has 13 amino acids. Germline V CDR1 and CDR2: GTSNPN, SVGIG (reference sequence). The CDR3 region has the DNA TGTGCCTGGAGACAACAGGGCGTAGATACGCAGTATTTT. Its protein product is CAWRQQGVDTQYF.

There are many counts of this clonotype. J is TRBJ2-1 and V is TRBV7-3; D assignment may be TRBD1 or TRBD2 (5 bases each). The length of the CDR3 is 14 residues. Trimming removed 5 bases at V and 12 bases at J, with 20 bases between. CDR1 and CDR2 from the germline V gene are SGHTA and FQGTGA. This CDR3 is CASSALGGGSAQFF. CDR3 nucleotides: TGTGCCAGCAGCGCCCTAGGTGGGGGTTCTGCGCAGTTCTTC.

This clonotype was recorded many times. The chain couples TRBV28 to TRBJ1-4; no firm D call. V was shortened by 5 bases and J by 8 bases, with 15 bases between the two germline ends. The CDR3 runs to 14 residues. Germline-derived CDR1 and CDR2 are MDHEN and SYDVKM. The CDR3 sequence is CASSDIRVGEKLFF. Written as DNA, the CDR3 is TGTGCCAGCAGTGACATACGCGTGGGGGAAAAACTGTTTTTT.

The rearrangement links TRBV24-1 to TRBJ1-2; TRBD1 aligns across 7 bases. CDR3 length: 14 amino acids. Germline V gene lookup returns CDR1 KGHDR and CDR2 SFDVKD. V gave up 7 bases and J gave up 1 base; unmatched junction bases: 5. The CDR3 is CATSPTGSNYGYTF. The CDR3, as DNA: TGTGCCACCAGCCCGACAGGGAGTAACTATGGCTACACCTTC.

This clonotype has at least ten counts. This chain links TRBV28 with TRBJ2-7; the D gene is possibly TRBD2 (6 bases). Germline V gene sequence: CDR1 MDHEN, CDR2 SYDVKM. The CDR3 runs 13 residues. Trimming pared 6 bases from V and 6 bases from J, leaving 15 bases between. Here the CDR3 reads CASSRRGIREQYF. In DNA, the CDR3 is TGTGCCAGCAGCCGCCGGGGGATCCGCGAGCAGTACTTC.

This clonotype came up a few times. The CDR3 bases are TGTGCCAGCAGCCCGGACAGGGGGCAAGGGAGCAATCAGCCCCAGCATTTT. Translating it yields CASSPDRGQGSNQPQHF. J is TRBJ1-5 and V is TRBV7-9, with 11 bases matching TRBD1. The V segment lost 5 bases and the J segment 1 base; nucleotides outside the gene matches: 7. This CDR3 is 17 amino acids long. CDR1 is SEHNR, CDR2 FQNEAQ, per germline (reference sequence). Looking up the rest from reference TRBV7-9 and TRBJ1-5 gives the full variable domain: DTGVSQNPRHKITKRGQNVTFRCDPISEHNRLYWYRQTLGQGPEFLTYFQNEAQLEKSRLLSDRFSAERPKGSFSTLEIQRTEQGDSAMYLCASSPDRGQGSNQPQHFGDGTRLSIL.

This clonotype was detected ten times or more. J is TRBJ1-5 and V is TRBV7-9; 9 bases line up with TRBD1. The J segment lost 7 bases and the V segment lost 4 bases, leaving 8 bases of the junction unmatched. CDR3 length equals 15 residues. The germline V gene has CDR1 SEHNR and CDR2 FQNEAQ (reference sequence). The CDR3 nucleotides read TGTGCCAGCAGCTCGGGACAGGGTCTTAGGCAGCCCCAGCATTTT. Residues: CASSSGQGLRQPQHF.

This clonotype has at least ten counts. V gene TRBV30 combines with J gene TRBJ2-1, with unresolved D. Germline assignment: CDR1 GTSNPN and CDR2 SVGIG (reference sequence). CDR3 length: 13 amino acids. Trimming removed 4 bases at V and 6 bases at J, with 13 bases between. The CDR3 bases are TGTGCCTGGATTGAATGGACCTCCAATGAGCAGTTCTTC. Encoded protein: CAWIEWTSNEQFF.

This clonotype was seen a few times. This CDR3 is CASSSFPGELFF. The CDR3 bases are TGTGCCAGCAGCTCCTTTCCCGGGGAGCTGTTTTTT. The chain has TRBV7-3 and TRBJ2-2; D not certain. The CDR3 contains 12 residues. V lost 4 bases to trimming and J lost 6 bases, with 6 bases between them. Germline CDR1 and CDR2: SGHTA and FQGTGA. Full variable domain (outside the CDR3, taken from reference TRBV7-3 and TRBJ2-2): GAGVSQTPSNKVTEKGKYVELRCDPISGHTALYWYRQSLGQGPEFLIYFQGTGAADDSGLPNDRFFAVRPEGSVSTLKIQRTERGDSAVYLCASSSFPGELFFGEGSRLTVL.

Many counts were recorded for this clonotype. This chain links TRBV28 with TRBJ1-4; TRBD1 matches at 7 bases. The CDR3 covers 16 residues. Looked up from germline, CDR1 is MDHEN and CDR2 is SYDVKM. J lost 6 bases, V lost 5 bases, and 12 bases had no gene match. CDR3 nucleotides: TGTGCCAGCAGTCCCCCCCGGGACAGCAGCTATGAAAAACTGTTTTTT. Residues: CASSPPRDSSYEKLFF.

The CDR3 DNA reads TGTGCCAGCAGCTTAGACGGGAAAAAGACCCAGTACTTC. Translated: CASSLDGKKTQYF. This chain links TRBV11-3 with TRBJ2-5; D might be TRBD2 (5 bases). Germline lookup yields CDR1 SGHNT and CDR2 YENEEA. CDR3 length equals 13 residues. V lost 0 bases, J lost 6 bases, and 8 bases lay in between.

This clonotype was counted only a few times. The chain links TRBV5-4 to TRBJ2-7; 7 bases fit TRBD2. V lost 1 base and J lost 2; bases outside the gene matches: 3. From germline, CDR1 is SGHNT and CDR2 YYREEE (reference sequence). The CDR3 is made up of 14 amino acids. This CDR3 reads CASSLSSGAYEQYF. DNA for the CDR3: TGTGCCAGCAGCTTGTCTAGCGGCGCCTACGAGCAGTACTTC.

This clonotype was seen many times. The gene calls are TRBV2 and TRBJ2-3, with D perhaps matching TRBD2 (5 bases). The CDR3 loop spans 12 amino acids. Germline-derived CDR1 and CDR2 are SNHLY and FYNNEI. The V end lost 5 bases, the J end lost 6 bases, and 9 bases lay between the germline ends. Written as DNA, the CDR3 is TGTGCCAGCAGTCTGCGGGTGGATACGCAGTATTTT. Its translation: CASSLRVDTQYF.

In its sample, this clonotype was seen a few times. In nucleotides, the CDR3 is TGTGCCAGCAGCCGCACAGGGGGCTTTAGCACAGATACGCAGTATTTT. It specifies CASSRTGGFSTDTQYF. The rearrangement joins TRBV12-3 or TRBV12-4 to TRBJ2-3; 9 nucleotides align to TRBD1. This CDR3 is 16 amino acids long. The trim removed 6 bases at V and 0 bases at J, leaving 7 bases unmatched.

The CDR3 DNA reads TGTGCCAGCAGCCAAGAAGCGGGAGTTAGTCAGCCCCAGCATTTT. Its translation: CASSQEAGVSQPQHF. This chain links TRBV3-1 with TRBJ1-5; D gene uncertain. Germline V lookup: CDR1 LGHDT, CDR2 YNNKEL (reference sequence). The CDR3 sequence is 15 residues long. V gave up 0 bases and J gave up 6 bases, with 12 bases separating them.

The CDR3 sequence: CASSLSSRNEKLFF. Written as DNA, the CDR3 is TGTGCCAGCAGTTTATCTTCCCGGAATGAAAAACTGTTTTTT. This chain links TRBV12-3 or TRBV12-4 with TRBJ1-4; D gene unclear. The CDR3 sequence is 14 residues long. Trimming cost V 2 bases and J 5 bases, with 9 bases left between them.

This clonotype was seen at least ten times. The chain uses TRBV3-1 and TRBJ1-2; 7 bases are a match to TRBD1. Germline V gene lookup returns CDR1 LGHDT and CDR2 YNNKEL (reference sequence). Trimming at V came to 0 bases and at J to 3 bases, leaving 4 bases not matched to a gene. This CDR3 region has 15 residues. The chain's CDR3 is CASSQERRGYYGYTF. Written as DNA, the CDR3 is TGTGCCAGCAGCCAAGAACGCAGGGGGTACTATGGCTACACCTTC.

Concerning this clonotype itself: This may arise from a read error, as a much more abundant clone is one base away. The chain is built from TRBV28 and TRBJ1-5, with D tentatively TRBD1 (6 bases). The germline V gene encodes CDR1 MDHEN and CDR2 SYDVKM. This CDR3 has 16 residues. The CDR3 bases are TGTGCCAACAGTTTCCAGAGGCAGGGGATTGGGCAGCCCCAGCATTTT. Protein product: CANSFQRQGIGQPQHF.